Shown below are 23 T cell receptor beta chains from a single sample sequenced in a study of cytomegalovirus exposure and HLA in healthy donors. The PCR contained 60 Vbeta and 13 Jbeta primers. Assay: immunoSEQ multiplex PCR; the TCRdb copy retains only in-frame clones and omits some. The sample has around 200,000 clones; roughly 87% are singletons. Sequencing input: PBMCs. These receptors were taken from a man between 50 and 59 years old in good health and CMV-seronegative.

In this sample, this clone turned up a few times. This chain links TRBV10-1 with TRBJ2-7; 9 positions match TRBD1. V shed 0 bases and J 2 bases; nucleotides not matched to a gene: 2. The CDR3 covers 15 residues. Germline CDR1 is WNHNN and CDR2 is SYGVQD (reference sequence). CDR3 region: CASSESTGGTYEQYF. The CDR3 DNA sequence: TGCGCCAGCAGTGAGTCGACAGGGGGTACCTACGAGCAGTACTTC.

This clone has a single count. The J gene is TRBJ2-7, the V gene TRBV27; D might be TRBD1 (5 bases). Between the trimmed V and J ends, which lost 6 bases and 2 bases, there was a span of 14 bases. CDR3 length equals 14 residues. Germline lookup yields CDR1 MNHEY and CDR2 SMNVEV (reference sequence). CDR3 loop: CASSSLRGTYEQYF. The CDR3 DNA reads as TGTGCCAGCAGCTCTCTTAGGGGCACCTACGAGCAGTACTTC.

The V gene is TRBV7-2, the J gene TRBJ1-1, with D maybe TRBD1 (6 bases). The germline V and J ends were trimmed by 5 bases and 1 base, with 11 bases remaining between them. Germline V CDR1 and CDR2: SGHTA, FQGNSA. The CDR3 totals 14 residues. The CDR3 reads CASSPRTENTEAFF. The CDR3, as DNA: TGTGCCAGCAGCCCCCGGACAGAGAACACTGAAGCTTTCTTT.

This chain connects TRBV18 to TRBJ2-4, with 7 positions matching TRBD1. Germline trimming cut 6 bases from V and 7 bases from J; bases unmatched to any gene: 6. CDR3 length: 13 residues. Germline V CDR1 and CDR2: KGHSH, LQKENI. In DNA, the CDR3 is TGTGCCAGCTCCCCAGACAGGGTGAACATTCAGTACTTC. Its translation: CASSPDRVNIQYF.

This clone has just a few counts. The chain uses TRBV7-3 and TRBJ2-7, with D possibly matching TRBD1 (7 bases). V dropped 5 bases and J dropped 2 bases, with 13 bases sitting between them. Germline V gene data show CDR1 as SGHTA and CDR2 as FQGTGA. The CDR3 has 14 amino acids. The CDR3 DNA follows: TGTGCCAGCAGCCCCCAGGGGGGACCCTACGAGCAGTACTTC. It encodes CASSPQGGPYEQYF.

A note on this clone: Other nucleotide sequences in the sample specify the same CDR3. This rearrangement joins TRBV10-3 to TRBJ2-7, with a tentative D call TRBD1 (5 bases). Germline V gene sequence: CDR1 ENHRY, CDR2 SYGVKD. Trimming took off 5 bases at V and 4 bases at J, with 6 bases between the two ends. The CDR3 length is 11 residues. This CDR3 is CAISQGYEQYF. The DNA for the CDR3 is TGTGCCATCAGTCAGGGTTACGAGCAGTACTTC.

This clone was found once. The genes are TRBV27 and TRBJ1-5; D not resolved. The CDR3 length is 14 residues. The V and J ends lost 2 bases and 2 bases respectively, with 7 bases between them. Germline V gene lookup returns CDR1 MNHEY and CDR2 SMNVEV (reference sequence). The CDR3 bases are TGTGCCAGCAGTTTAGTGCGGGGCAATCAGCCCCAGCATTTT. Translation gives CASSLVRGNQPQHF.

The chain combines TRBV11-1 with TRBJ2-1; unclear D gene. Between the trimmed V and J ends, which lost 1 base and 7 bases, there was a span of 8 bases. Germline-derived CDR1 and CDR2 are SGHAT and FQDESV (reference sequence). CDR3 size: 13 residues. CDR3 sequence reads: CASSLGLWNEQFF. The CDR3 coding sequence is TGTGCCAGCAGCTTAGGACTGTGGAATGAGCAGTTCTTC.

The rearrangement links TRBV6-5 to TRBJ2-3; TRBD1 matches at 7 bases. The junction had 3 bases not matched to a gene; V was cut back by 2 bases and J by 4 bases. The CDR3 runs to 14 residues. The germline V gene encodes CDR1 MNHEY and CDR2 SVGAGI. CDR3 region: CASSYATGSDTQYF. DNA of the CDR3: TGTGCCAGCAGTTACGCGACAGGGTCAGATACGCAGTATTTT.

The rearrangement links TRBV13 to TRBJ2-4, with 11 bases aligning to TRBD2. CDR1 PRHDT and CDR2 FYEKMQ come from the germline V gene (reference sequence). J was trimmed by 8 bases and V by 2 bases; bases with no gene match: 11. The CDR3 has 17 amino acids. The chain's CDR3 is CASSLLTSGAATDIQYF. In nucleotides, the CDR3 is TGTGCCAGCAGCTTATTGACTAGCGGGGCCGCCACGGACATTCAGTACTTC. The full variable domain, its missing parts supplied by reference TRBV13 and TRBJ2-4, is AAGVIQSPRHLIKEKRETATLKCYPIPRHDTVYWYQQGPGQDPQFLISFYEKMQSDKGSIPDRFSAQQFSDYHSELNMSSLELGDSALYFCASSLLTSGAATDIQYFGAGTRLSVL.

Comment on this clone: This sample includes further DNA sequences coding for the same CDR3. V and J are TRBV28 and TRBJ2-7; TRBD2 aligns across 8 bases. Germline CDR1 is MDHEN and CDR2 is SYDVKM. The CDR3 contains 13 residues. Trimming at V came to 5 bases and at J to 0 bases, leaving 0 bases not matched to a gene. Written as DNA, the CDR3 is TGTGCCAGCAGTAGCGGGAGCTCCTACGAGCAGTACTTC. This translates into CASSSGSSYEQYF.

This rearrangement joins TRBV25-1 to TRBJ1-1, with a weak D call TRBD1 (6 bases). From germline, CDR1 is MGHDK and CDR2 SYGVNS. CDR3 length: 15 residues. Trimming shortened V by 6 bases and J by 1 base, and 15 bases separated the two germline ends. The CDR3, as DNA: TGTGCCAGCAGGGGAGTTACAGGGACGAACACTGAAGCTTTCTTT. Its translation: CASRGVTGTNTEAFF.

The gene calls are TRBV27 and TRBJ2-6, with TRBD1 matching 7 bases. This CDR3 spans 15 amino acids. V lost 3 bases and J lost 2; bases outside the gene matches: 1. Germline V CDR1 and CDR2: MNHEY, SMNVEV (reference sequence). The CDR3 sequence: CASSFQGAGANVLTF. CDR3 coding DNA: TGTGCCAGCAGTTTTCAGGGGGCTGGGGCCAACGTCCTGACTTTC.

This rearrangement joins TRBV19 to TRBJ1-5, with 9 positions matching TRBD1. V was clipped by 7 bases and J by 2 bases; unmatched bases: 3. Looked up from germline, CDR1 is LNHDA and CDR2 is SQIVND (reference sequence). The CDR3 runs to 14 residues. CDR3 sequence reads: CASKGQGGNQPQHF. CDR3 DNA: TGTGCCAGTAAGGGACAGGGAGGCAATCAGCCCCAGCATTTT.

In this sample, this clone turned up once. The gene calls are TRBV6-1 and TRBJ2-7; TRBD1 matches at 7 bases. The germline V gene encodes CDR1 MNHNS and CDR2 SASEGT. This CDR3 spans 17 amino acids. Trimming took 2 bases from V and 2 from J; bases not matched to a gene: 12. The CDR3 loop reads CASSELPRAGGPYEQYF. The CDR3 DNA reads TGTGCCAGCAGTGAACTACCTCGGGCAGGGGGTCCCTACGAGCAGTACTTC.

V usage is TRBV7-9 and J usage is TRBJ1-1; D unclear. This CDR3 region has 10 residues. Trimming shortened V by 10 bases and J by 1 base, and 4 bases separated the two germline ends. In germline, CDR1 is SEHNR, CDR2 FQNEAQ (reference sequence). In nucleotides, the CDR3 is TGTGCCACGTCGAACACTGAAGCTTTCTTT. It codes for CATSNTEAFF.

The V gene is TRBV7-9, the J gene TRBJ1-1; D perhaps matches TRBD1 (6 bases). Germline assignment: CDR1 SEHNR and CDR2 FQNEAQ (reference sequence). V was trimmed by 6 bases and J by 6 bases, leaving 11 bases between them. This CDR3 is 12 amino acids long. The CDR3 DNA reads as TGTGCCAGCAGAAAGACAGGTGCTGAAGCTTTCTTT. Residues: CASRKTGAEAFF.

Only a few counts were recorded for this clone. The chain recombines TRBV5-6 with TRBJ2-2, with D uncertain. The germline CDR1 and CDR2 sequences are SGHDT and YYEEEE. There are 13 residues in the CDR3. V gave up 0 bases and J gave up 5 bases, with 5 bases separating them. Here the CDR3 reads CASSLVETGELFF. CDR3 bases: TGTGCCAGCAGCTTGGTAGAGACCGGGGAGCTGTTTTTT.

This clone came up once. The chain combines TRBV7-3 with TRBJ2-4; D unclear. The CDR3 contains 11 residues. V lost 4 bases and J 5 bases, leaving 3 bases between the germline ends. Germline V gene data show CDR1 as SGHTA and CDR2 as FQGTGA. The chain's CDR3 is CASSSENIQYF. CDR3 DNA: TGTGCCAGCAGCTCCGAAAACATTCAGTACTTC.

The chain recombines TRBV29-1 with TRBJ1-3; D is ambiguous. V lost 0 bases, J lost 0 bases, and 9 bases lay in between. This CDR3 contains 15 residues. Germline lookup yields CDR1 SQVTM and CDR2 ANQGSEA. The DNA of the CDR3 is TGCAGCGTTGAAGAATTTGAGGGCTCTGGAAACACCATATATTTT. Protein product: CSVEEFEGSGNTIYF.

V gene TRBV4-3 combines with J gene TRBJ1-6, with a weak D call TRBD1 (6 bases). V was clipped by 1 base and J by 6 bases, with 13 bases between them. Germline V gene sequence: CDR1 LGHNA, CDR2 YSLEER. CDR3 length: 16 amino acids. CDR3 nucleotide sequence: TGCGCCAGCAGCCAAGGGGGGGGCGCGGGTAATTCACCCCTCCACTTT. Protein product: CASSQGGGAGNSPLHF.

J is TRBJ2-3 and V is TRBV6-5; TRBD1 matches at 9 bases. The CDR3 runs to 15 residues. J gave up 4 bases and V 2 bases, and 4 bases lay outside the gene matches. Germline CDR1 and CDR2: MNHEY and SVGAGI. Written as DNA, the CDR3 is TGTGCCAGCAGTTACACCGGGACAGGGTCAGATACGCAGTATTTT. This encodes CASSYTGTGSDTQYF.

The chain links TRBV7-2 to TRBJ2-3; 10 nucleotides line up with TRBD2. With 6 bases clipped from V and 7 bases from J, the junction kept 13 bases outside the gene matches. The CDR3 is made up of 16 amino acids. Germline CDR1 SGHTA, CDR2 FQGNSA. The CDR3 loop reads CASRMKIAGGRHTQYF. DNA of the CDR3: TGTGCCAGCAGGATGAAAATAGCGGGGGGACGACATACGCAGTATTTT. Variable domain in full (rest from reference TRBV7-2 and TRBJ2-3): GAGVSQSPSNKVTEKGKDVELRCDPISGHTALYWYRQSLGQGLEFLIYFQGNSAPDKSGLPSDRFSAERTGGSVSTLTIQRTQQEDSAVYLCASRMKIAGGRHTQYFGPGTRLTVL.